These 6 T cell receptor beta chains came from one sample sequenced in a study of vaccination and CD4 T cells after COVID-19. Antigens of these TCRs are unknown. Regarding treatment: approximately 10-day PBMC culture with coronavirus spike peptide pools or control peptides (ViraFEST assay). The Oncomine TCR Beta short-read assay was applied to DNA of cultured CD4+ T cells. TCRdb re-derived calls from the PCR reads in MiXCR, one entry per CDR3 protein. In the table there are more than 10,000 distinct CDR3 sequences, roughly half of which are singletons. Material: cultured CD4+ T cells from blood, obtained after SARS-CoV-2 vaccination. Receptor source: a human donor with COVID-19.

This clonotype was seen a single time. The V gene is TRBV11-3, the J gene TRBJ1-6, with no clear D. Germline CDR1 reads SGHNT; CDR2 reads YENEEA. There are 12 residues in the CDR3. V lost 5 bases and J 14 bases, leaving 13 bases between the germline ends. This CDR3 reads CASSHTKGTLHF. The CDR3 DNA reads as TGTGCCAGCAGCCATACGAAGGGAACCCTCCACTTT.

The rearrangement joins TRBV6-1 to TRBJ2-5, with TRBD1 identical over 9 bases. CDR1 MNHNS and CDR2 SASEGT come from the germline V gene. The ends lost 8 bases at V and 7 bases at J; junction bases unmatched: 5. This CDR3 has 12 amino acids. CDR3 protein: CASREGQGTQYF. The DNA of the CDR3 is TGTGCCAGCCGCGAGGGACAGGGGACCCAGTACTTC.

V and J are TRBV12-3 or TRBV12-4 and TRBJ1-5; 9 positions agree with TRBD1. With 5 bases clipped from V and 6 bases from J, the junction kept 11 bases outside the gene matches. CDR3 size: 16 residues. CDR3 nucleotides: TGTGCCAGCAGTCCAGGGACAGGGAAGAGGAGTCAGCCCCAGCATTTT. Translating gives CASSPGTGKRSQPQHF.

V usage is TRBV30 and J usage is TRBJ1-2; 10 bases match TRBD1. This CDR3 comprises 17 residues. V dropped 3 bases and J dropped 2; count of bases not matched to a gene: 12. From germline, CDR1 is GTSNPN and CDR2 SVGIG (reference sequence). The DNA of the CDR3 is TGTGCCTGGAGACCCCCCGGGACAGGGGAGAGGAACTATGGCTACACCTTC. It specifies CAWRPPGTGERNYGYTF. The full variable domain, rest sourced from reference TRBV30 and TRBJ1-2, is SQTIHQWPATLVQPVGSPLSLECTVEGTSNPNLYWYRQAAGRGLQLLFYSVGIGQISSEVPQNLSASRPQDRQFILSSKKLLLSDSGFYLCAWRPPGTGERNYGYTFGSGTRLTVV.

J is TRBJ1-5 and V is TRBV20-1, with D possibly matching TRBD1 (5 bases). Germline CDR1 is DFQATT and CDR2 is SNEGSKA (reference sequence). The ends were cut back, 4 bases at V and 2 bases at J, with 15 bases in the middle. The CDR3 has 15 residues. The CDR3 DNA sequence: TGCAGTGCTACCCCGCCAGGGAGCGGCAATCAGCCCCAGCATTTT. This translates into CSATPPGSGNQPQHF.

This chain connects TRBV6-1 to TRBJ1-2, with 7 positions matching TRBD1. V lost 0 bases, J lost 4 bases, and 14 bases stayed unmatched. Germline V gene data show CDR1 as MNHNS and CDR2 as SASEGT. The CDR3 is 18 amino acids. The CDR3 bases are TGTGCCAGCAGTGAAGCAAGTGACAGGGTCTTGGCTGGCTATGGCTACACCTTC. Its protein product is CASSEASDRVLAGYGYTF.